By share, the clone carrying this T cell receptor beta chain ranks as medium-sized. Cells sorted as Tregs were CD4+, CD25+ and CD127-/low. The CDR3 is 13 amino acids. V was clipped by 7 bases and J by 5 bases, with 14 bases between them. TRBV12-4/TRBJ1-2 clonotypes were amplified with adaptor-ligated barcode primers. A single record per CDR3 protein comes from TCRdb applying MiXCR to the multiplex PCR reads. Altogether about 1,000 distinct CDR3 sequences are present, over 2.5% being singletons, with the ten largest covering 54%. The rearrangement uses TRBV12-3 or TRBV12-4 and TRBJ1-2; D is uncertain. This TCR came from a female donor with breast cancer. Sequences were obtained from tumor-infiltrating Tregs sorted from the breast tumor. The CDR3 spells CASTSGRTYGYTF. The CDR3 DNA reads as TGTGCCAGCACATCCGGGCGAACATATGGCTACACCTTC.